The 3 T cell receptor beta chains in this list originate from one sample, sequenced in a study of blood T cells in healthy people across ages. A J-beta primer mix and a sample-barcoded 5' primer were used in a second PCR of about 7 to 12 cycles. TCRdb itself ran the 5' RACE reads through MiXCR, one entry per CDR3 protein. The sample records about 1.6 million distinct CDR3 sequences, roughly 32% being singletons. The specimen sequenced was blood. The receptors shown here come from a young woman in good health.

This clonotype was seen a single time. The chain couples TRBV27 to TRBJ2-2; no clear D gene. The V gene's germline CDR1 is MNHEY and CDR2 SMNVEV (reference sequence). The ends were cut back, 7 bases at V and 5 bases at J, with 17 bases in the middle. The CDR3 loop spans 15 amino acids. The CDR3 DNA reads as TGTGCCAGCACCCCAAGAGAGCGAACTACCGGGGAGCTGTTTTTT. Encoded protein: CASTPRERTTGELFF.

This chain links TRBV5-1 with TRBJ1-1, with D hard to call. The CDR3 spans 13 residues. Trimming took off 4 bases at V and 3 bases at J, with 10 bases between the two ends. The germline gives CDR1 SGHRS, CDR2 YFSETQ. The CDR3 here is CASSPGWDTEAFF. In DNA, the CDR3 is TGCGCCAGCAGCCCGGGCTGGGACACTGAAGCTTTCTTT.

This rearrangement joins TRBV20-1 to TRBJ1-1; D not resolved. This CDR3 is built from 13 residues. CDR1 and CDR2 from the germline V gene are DFQATT and SNEGSKA (reference sequence). V was pared by 0 bases and J by 7 bases, with 12 bases between. The CDR3 sequence: CSARDPKRIEAFF. The CDR3 nucleotides read TGCAGTGCTAGAGACCCGAAAAGAATTGAAGCTTTCTTT.